The entry below describes one T cell receptor (beta chain). Its cognate antigen is unknown. Arm-PCR with iRepertoire HTBI primers amplified the CDR3 regions for these TCR beta libraries. One entry per CDR3 protein results from TCRdb running MiXCR on the multiplex PCR reads. The sample shows roughly 360,000 distinct CDR3 sequences, approximately 25% of them seen only once. The data originate from a study of regulatory T cells in long-lasting Graves disease. Looking at the study overall: Persistent Graves' disease required over 5 years of antithyroid drugs and positive TSH receptor antibodies.

Germline V CDR1 and CDR2: SGHTS, YDEGEE. Trimming took 0 bases from V and 5 from J; bases not matched to a gene: 7. The CDR3 consists of 15 residues. Documented time point: persistent/refractory GD, antithyroid drugs over 5 years with positive TRAb. After RNA was extracted from PBMCs, the TCR library was made from it. Patients hailed from an endocrinology department in Xi'an, China. Whole-study findings and limits: Researchers reported studying only peripheral blood, not thyroid tissue.

This sequence was found in a woman between 40 and 50 years old with Graves disease. The starting material was peripheral blood mononuclear cells (PBMCs), obtained when the disease was refractory, from a patient treated with antithyroid drugs. This rearrangement joins TRBV5-8 to TRBJ2-5; TRBD2 matches 7 bases. The CDR3 region has the DNA TGTGCCAGCAGCTTGGGACTAGCAGTACCTGAGACCCAGTACTTC. Protein product: CASSLGLAVPETQYF.